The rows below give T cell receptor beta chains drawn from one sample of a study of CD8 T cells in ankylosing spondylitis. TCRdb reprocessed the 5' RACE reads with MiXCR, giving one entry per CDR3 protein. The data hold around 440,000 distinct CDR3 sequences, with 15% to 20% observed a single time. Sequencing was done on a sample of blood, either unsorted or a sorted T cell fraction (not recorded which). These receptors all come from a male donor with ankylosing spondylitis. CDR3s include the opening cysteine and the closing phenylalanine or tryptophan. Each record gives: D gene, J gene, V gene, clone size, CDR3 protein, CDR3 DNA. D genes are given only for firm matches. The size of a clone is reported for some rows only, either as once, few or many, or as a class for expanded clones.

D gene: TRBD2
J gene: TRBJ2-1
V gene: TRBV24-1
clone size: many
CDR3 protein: CATSVAGGGYNEQFF
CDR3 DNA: TGTGCCACCAGTGTGGCGGGAGGGGGGTACAATGAGCAGTTCTTC

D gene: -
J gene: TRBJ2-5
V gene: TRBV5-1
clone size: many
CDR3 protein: CASSWGNQETQYF
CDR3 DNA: TGCGCCAGCAGCTGGGGGAACCAAGAGACCCAGTACTTC

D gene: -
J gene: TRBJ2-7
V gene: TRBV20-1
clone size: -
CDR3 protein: CSVRMGLNEQYF
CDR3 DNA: TGCAGTGTACGGATGGGATTAAACGAGCAGTACTTC

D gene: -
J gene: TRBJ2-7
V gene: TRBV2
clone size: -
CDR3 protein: CASSDRQGGSYEQYF
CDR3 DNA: TGTGCCAGCAGTGATCGTCAGGGGGGCTCCTACGAGCAGTACTTC

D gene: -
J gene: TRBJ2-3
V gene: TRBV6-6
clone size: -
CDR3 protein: CAGGESADTQYF
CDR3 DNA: TGTGCCGGTGGGGAATCCGCAGATACGCAGTATTTT

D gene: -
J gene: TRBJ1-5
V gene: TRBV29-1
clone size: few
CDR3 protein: CSVRNSNQPQHF
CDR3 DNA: TGCAGCGTACGAAATAGCAATCAGCCCCAGCATTTT

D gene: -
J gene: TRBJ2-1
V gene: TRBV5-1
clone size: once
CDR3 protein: CASSLGDYNYNEQFF
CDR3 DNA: TGCGCCAGCAGCTTGGGGGATTATAACTACAATGAGCAGTTCTTC

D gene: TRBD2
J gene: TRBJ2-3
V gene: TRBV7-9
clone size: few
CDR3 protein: CASSTTSGPQYF
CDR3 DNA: TGTGCCAGCAGCACGACTAGCGGGCCGCAGTATTTT

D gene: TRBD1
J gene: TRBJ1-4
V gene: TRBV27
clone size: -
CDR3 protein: CASSERGLGEKLFF
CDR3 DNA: TGTGCCAGCAGTGAAAGGGGGCTGGGGGAAAAACTGTTTTTT

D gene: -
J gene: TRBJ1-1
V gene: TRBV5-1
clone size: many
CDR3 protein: CASSLGTPVAEAFF
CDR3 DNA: TGCGCCAGCAGCTTAGGGACACCGGTCGCTGAAGCTTTCTTT

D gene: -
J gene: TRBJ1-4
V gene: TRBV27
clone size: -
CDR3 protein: CASSPLANIDSTNEKQFF
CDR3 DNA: TGTGCCAGCAGTCCCCTTGCAAACATAGATTCAACTAATGAAAAACAGTTTTTT

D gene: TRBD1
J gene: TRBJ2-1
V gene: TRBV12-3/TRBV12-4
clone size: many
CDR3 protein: CASSFVTGGEQFF
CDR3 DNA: TGTGCCAGCAGTTTCGTGACAGGGGGCGAGCAGTTCTTC

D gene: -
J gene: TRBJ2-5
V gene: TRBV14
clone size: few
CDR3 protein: CASSQSKGETQYF
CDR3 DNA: TGTGCCAGCAGCCAATCGAAAGGAGAGACCCAGTACTTC

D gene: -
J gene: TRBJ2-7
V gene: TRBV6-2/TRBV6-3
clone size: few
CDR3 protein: CASRRTGRSSYEQYF
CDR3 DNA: TGTGCCAGCAGACGGACTGGACGGAGCTCCTACGAGCAGTACTTC

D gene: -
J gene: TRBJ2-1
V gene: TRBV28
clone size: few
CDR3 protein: CASSLPGPQFF
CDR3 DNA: TGTGCCAGCAGCCTCCCTGGCCCGCAGTTCTTC

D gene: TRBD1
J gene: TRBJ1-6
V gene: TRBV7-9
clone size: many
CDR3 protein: CASSAGTDNSPLHF
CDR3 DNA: TGTGCCAGCAGCGCCGGGACAGACAATTCACCCCTCCACTTT

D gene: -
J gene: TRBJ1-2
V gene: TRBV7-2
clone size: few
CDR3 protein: CASSLSGGGYTF
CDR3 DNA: TGTGCCAGCAGCTTATCCGGGGGTGGCTACACCTTC

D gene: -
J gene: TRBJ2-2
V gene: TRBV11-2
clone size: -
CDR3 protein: CASSLGFLELFF
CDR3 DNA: TGTGCCAGCAGCTTAGGGTTTCTGGAGCTGTTTTTT

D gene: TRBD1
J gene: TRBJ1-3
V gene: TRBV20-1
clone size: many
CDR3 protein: CSARSGGAAGNTIYF
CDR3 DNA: TGCAGTGCTAGGTCAGGGGGCGCGGCTGGAAACACCATATATTTT

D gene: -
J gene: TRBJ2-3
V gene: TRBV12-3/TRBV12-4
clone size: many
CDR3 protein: CASSRGRVSDTQYF
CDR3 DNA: TGTGCCAGCAGTAGGGGCAGAGTCTCAGATACGCAGTATTTT

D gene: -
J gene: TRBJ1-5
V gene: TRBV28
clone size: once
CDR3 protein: CASSLLDNQPQHF
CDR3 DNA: TGTGCCAGCAGTTTGTTGGACAATCAGCCCCAGCATTTT

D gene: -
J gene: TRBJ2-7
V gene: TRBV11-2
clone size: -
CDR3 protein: CASSLVTGITEQYF
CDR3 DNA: TGTGCCAGCAGCTTAGTCACGGGGATCACCGAGCAGTACTTC

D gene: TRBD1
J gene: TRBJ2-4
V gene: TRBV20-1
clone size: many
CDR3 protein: CSARGRPHQGDKNIQYF
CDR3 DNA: TGCAGTGCTAGGGGCCGCCCTCACCAGGGGGACAAAAACATTCAGTACTTC

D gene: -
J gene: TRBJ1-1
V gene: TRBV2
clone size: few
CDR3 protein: CASSAGSTEAFF
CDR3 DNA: TGTGCCAGCAGCGCAGGGAGCACTGAAGCTTTCTTT

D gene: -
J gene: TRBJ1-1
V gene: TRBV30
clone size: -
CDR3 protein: CAWKGEGNTEAFF
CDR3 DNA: TGTGCCTGGAAAGGGGAGGGGAACACTGAAGCTTTCTTT

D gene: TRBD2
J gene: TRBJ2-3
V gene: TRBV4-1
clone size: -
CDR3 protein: CASSRLAFGEDTQYF
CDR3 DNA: TGCGCCAGCAGCCGACTAGCGTTCGGGGAAGATACGCAGTATTTT

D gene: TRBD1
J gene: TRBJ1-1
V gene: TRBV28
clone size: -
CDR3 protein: CASSSTGGYRDTEAFF
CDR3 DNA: TGTGCCAGCAGTTCTACAGGGGGATATAGGGACACTGAAGCTTTCTTT

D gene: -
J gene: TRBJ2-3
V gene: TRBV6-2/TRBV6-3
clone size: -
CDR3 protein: CASSYRGPGADTQYF
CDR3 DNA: TGTGCCAGCAGTTACCGAGGGCCGGGGGCAGATACGCAGTATTTT

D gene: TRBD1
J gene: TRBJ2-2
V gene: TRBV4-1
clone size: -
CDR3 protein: CASRPKVYRGDTGELFF
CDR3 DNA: TGCGCCAGCAGACCGAAAGTGTACAGGGGGGACACCGGGGAGCTGTTTTTT

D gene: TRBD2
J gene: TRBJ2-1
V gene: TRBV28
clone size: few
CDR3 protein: CASSPHGSGRADNEQFF
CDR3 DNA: TGTGCCAGCAGTCCCCACGGAAGCGGGAGGGCCGACAATGAGCAGTTCTTC

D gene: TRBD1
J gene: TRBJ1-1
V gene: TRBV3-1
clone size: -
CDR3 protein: CASRDRVGTEAFF
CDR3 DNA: TGTGCCAGCAGGGACAGGGTAGGCACTGAAGCTTTCTTT

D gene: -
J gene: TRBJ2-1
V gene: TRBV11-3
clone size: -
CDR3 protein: CASSSVSRADNEQFF
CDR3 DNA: TGTGCCAGCAGCTCGGTTTCCCGGGCCGACAATGAGCAGTTCTTC

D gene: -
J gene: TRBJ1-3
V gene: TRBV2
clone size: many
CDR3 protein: CASSNNGNTIYF
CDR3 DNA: TGTGCCAGCAGTAATAATGGAAACACCATATATTTT

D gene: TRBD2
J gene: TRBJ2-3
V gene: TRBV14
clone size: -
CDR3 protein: CASSQTPSGRQDTQYF
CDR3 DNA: TGTGCCAGCAGCCAAACCCCTAGCGGGAGGCAAGATACGCAGTATTTT

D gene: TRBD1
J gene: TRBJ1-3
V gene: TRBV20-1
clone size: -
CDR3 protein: CSARDRPSGNTIYF
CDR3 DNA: TGCAGTGCTAGGGACAGGCCCTCTGGAAACACCATATATTTT

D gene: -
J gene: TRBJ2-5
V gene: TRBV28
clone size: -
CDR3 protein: CASSRRGVPQETQYF
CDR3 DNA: TGTGCCAGCAGCCGCAGGGGGGTGCCCCAAGAGACCCAGTACTTC

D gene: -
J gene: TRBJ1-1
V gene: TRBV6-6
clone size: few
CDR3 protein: CASRREDTEAFF
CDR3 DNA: TGTGCCAGCAGGAGGGAGGACACTGAAGCTTTCTTT

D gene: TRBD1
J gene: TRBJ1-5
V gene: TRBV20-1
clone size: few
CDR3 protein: CSASPGQGGNQPQHF
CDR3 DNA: TGCAGTGCTAGTCCTGGACAGGGTGGCAATCAGCCCCAGCATTTT

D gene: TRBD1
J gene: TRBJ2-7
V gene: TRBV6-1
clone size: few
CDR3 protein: CATIDRGLSDEQYF
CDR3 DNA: TGTGCCACCATCGACAGGGGGTTGTCGGACGAGCAGTACTTC